This TCR beta chain was identified in a study of blood T cell repertoires in COVID-19. CDR3 length: 13 amino acids. Germline V lookup: CDR1 DFQATT, CDR2 SNEGSKA (reference sequence). V lost 4 bases and J lost 6, with 12 bases in between. In the authors' methods: From reference gene primer amplification, estimates of nucleated cell counts were derived. The data were produced by immunoSEQ multiplex PCR, yet TCRdb's version contains in-frame clones alone and is incomplete. The V and J calls and the clone size are those of that table, but D and trimming were determined from the DNA. This table holds roughly 430,000 clones, approximately 86% found once. Study members were between roughly 18 and 100 years old and lived in 20 to 30 US regions. Clinical history as reported by participants underpinned cohort assignment.

The specimen was PBMCs or T cells enriched from blood (not recorded which). This receptor was obtained from a woman between 40 and 55 years old with acute COVID-19. The chain carries TRBV20-1 and TRBJ2-2; a possible D gene is TRBD1 (6 bases). CDR3 protein: CSATDRSAGELFF. DNA of the CDR3: TGCAGTGCTACTGACAGGTCCGCCGGGGAGCTGTTTTTT.